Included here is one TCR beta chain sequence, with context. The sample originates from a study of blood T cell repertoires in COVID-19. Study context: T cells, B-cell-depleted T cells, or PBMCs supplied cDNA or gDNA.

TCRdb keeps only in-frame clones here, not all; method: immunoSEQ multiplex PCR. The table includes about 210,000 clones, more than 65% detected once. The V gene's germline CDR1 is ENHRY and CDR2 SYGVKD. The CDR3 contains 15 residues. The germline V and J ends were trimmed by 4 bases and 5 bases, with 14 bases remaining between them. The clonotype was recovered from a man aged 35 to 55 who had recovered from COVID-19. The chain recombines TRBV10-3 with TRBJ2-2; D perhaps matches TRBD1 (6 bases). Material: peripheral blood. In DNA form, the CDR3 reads TGTGCCATCAGTGTGGGGGCCACGGCAACCGGGGAGCTGTTTTTT. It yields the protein CAISVGATATGELFF.